This TCR beta chain was recovered during a study of shared clonotypes between healthy human individuals. General study points: The study found roughly 5.3% of naive CD4 clonotypes shared across several donors.

This table comes from immunoSEQ multiplex PCR, and its TCRdb copy is limited to in-frame clones, with some not included. The table shows roughly 110,000 clones, with under 70% occurring only once. Of note for this clone: Its antigen is as yet unknown.

This CDR3 is 13 amino acids long. Germline V lookup: CDR1 LNHDA, CDR2 SQIVND (reference sequence). V lost 9 bases and J lost 7, with 16 bases in between. Sequencing was performed on memory CD8+ T cells sorted from blood. Subset meaning: CD45RO+ cells pooled with CCR7-negative TemRA cells. The V and J genes are TRBV19 and TRBJ2-1; no firm D call. This TCR came from a woman in her 30s in good health. The CDR3, as DNA: TGTGCCAGCTCCGTCTGGAGCATGAATGAGCAGTTCTTC. Its protein is CASSVWSMNEQFF.